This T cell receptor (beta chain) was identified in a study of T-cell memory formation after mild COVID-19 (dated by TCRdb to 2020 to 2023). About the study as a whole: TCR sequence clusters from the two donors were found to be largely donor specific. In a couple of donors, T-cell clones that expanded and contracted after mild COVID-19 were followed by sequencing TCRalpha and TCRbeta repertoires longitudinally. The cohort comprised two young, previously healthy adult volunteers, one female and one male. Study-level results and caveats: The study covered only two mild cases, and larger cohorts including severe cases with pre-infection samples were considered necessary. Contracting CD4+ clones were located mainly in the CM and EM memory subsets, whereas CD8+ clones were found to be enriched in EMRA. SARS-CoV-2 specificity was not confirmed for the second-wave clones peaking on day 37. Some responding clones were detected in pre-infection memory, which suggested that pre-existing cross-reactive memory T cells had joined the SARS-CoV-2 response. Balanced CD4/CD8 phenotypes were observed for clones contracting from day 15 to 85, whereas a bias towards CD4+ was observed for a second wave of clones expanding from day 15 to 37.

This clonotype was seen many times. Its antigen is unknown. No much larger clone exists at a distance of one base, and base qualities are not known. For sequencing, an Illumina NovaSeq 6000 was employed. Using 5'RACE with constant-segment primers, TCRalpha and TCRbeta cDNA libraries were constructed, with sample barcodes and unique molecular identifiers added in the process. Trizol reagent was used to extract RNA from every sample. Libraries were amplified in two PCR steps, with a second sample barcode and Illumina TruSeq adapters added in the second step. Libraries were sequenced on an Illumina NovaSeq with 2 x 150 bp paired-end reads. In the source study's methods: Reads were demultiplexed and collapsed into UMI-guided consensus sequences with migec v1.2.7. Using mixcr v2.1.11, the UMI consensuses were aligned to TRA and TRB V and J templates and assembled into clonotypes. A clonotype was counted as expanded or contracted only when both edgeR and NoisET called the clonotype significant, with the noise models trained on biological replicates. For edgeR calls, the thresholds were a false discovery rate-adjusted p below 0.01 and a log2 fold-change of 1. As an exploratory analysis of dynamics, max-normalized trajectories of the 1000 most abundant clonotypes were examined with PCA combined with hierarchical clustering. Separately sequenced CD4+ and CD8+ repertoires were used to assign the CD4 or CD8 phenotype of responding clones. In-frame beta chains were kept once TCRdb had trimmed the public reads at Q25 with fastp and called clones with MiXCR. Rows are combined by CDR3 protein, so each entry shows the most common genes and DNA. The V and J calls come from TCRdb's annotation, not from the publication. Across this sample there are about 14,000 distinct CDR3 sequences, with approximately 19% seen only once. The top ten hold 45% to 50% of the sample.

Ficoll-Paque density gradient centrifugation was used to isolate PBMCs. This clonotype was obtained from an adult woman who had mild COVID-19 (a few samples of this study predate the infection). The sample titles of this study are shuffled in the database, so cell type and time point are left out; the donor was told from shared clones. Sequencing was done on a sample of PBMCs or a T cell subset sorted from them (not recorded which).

The CDR3 reads as follows: CASSGTGGNNQPQHF. The DNA is TGTGCCAGCAGTGGGACAGGGGGCAACAATCAGCCCCAGCATTTT. The V gene is TRBV2 and the J gene is TRBJ1-5; 11 bases in the junction line up with TRBD1. CDR3 length: 15 amino acids, cysteine to phenylalanine. The CDR3 DNA has 45 bases and is translated from base 1. CDR1 SNHLY and CDR2 FYNNEI are derived from the germline V gene. The V end gives up 4 bases and the J end 3 bases, leaving 2 bases in the junction not matched to a gene.